This is a list of T cell receptor beta chains from one sample in a study of blood T cell repertoires in COVID-19. Sequencing was performed with immunoSEQ multiplex PCR; in TCRdb, only in-frame clones are kept and a portion is missing. The data show about 140,000 clones, with approximately 80% seen just once and about 1.4% held by the top ten. The specimen sequenced was peripheral blood. The receptor set was obtained from a human donor in a cohort sampled during active COVID-19. CDR3s include the opening cysteine and the closing phenylalanine or tryptophan. A D gene is named only where the DNA matches it firmly. Clone sizes are given selectively: once, few, many, or a class where the clone is expanded.

TRBJ2-1 TRBV20-1 - TRBD2 CSASAGLPEQFF TGCAGTGCTAGTGCGGGACTACCAGAGCAGTTCTTC
TRBJ2-5 TRBV5-4 - TRBD1 CASIDRGGETQYF TGTGCCAGCATCGACAGGGGTGGAGAGACCCAGTACTTC
TRBJ2-1 TRBV6-5 few - CASREGRYYNEQFF TGTGCCAGCAGGGAGGGCAGGTACTACAATGAGCAGTTCTTC
TRBJ2-3 TRBV7-9 - TRBD1 CASSPGGQTQYF TGTGCCAGCAGCCCAGGGGGACAAACGCAGTATTTT
TRBJ2-1 TRBV28 - - CASSLVAGGANEQFF TGTGCCAGCAGTTTAGTGGCTGGCGGGGCCAATGAGCAGTTCTTC
TRBJ2-5 TRBV7-2 - TRBD2 CASSQSSGKQETQYF TGTGCCAGCAGCCAGTCCAGCGGGAAACAAGAGACCCAGTACTTC
TRBJ2-5 TRBV12-3/TRBV12-4 - - CASSLQETQYF TGTGCCAGCAGCCTTCAAGAGACCCAGTACTTC
TRBJ2-7 TRBV5-1 - TRBD1 CASSLGDRGVHEQYF TGCGCCAGCAGCTTGGGGGACAGGGGTGTCCACGAGCAGTACTTC
TRBJ2-3 TRBV7-2 - TRBD2 CASSLTSGRADTQYF TGTGCCAGCAGCTTAACTAGCGGGAGAGCAGATACGCAGTATTTT
TRBJ1-2 TRBV15 - - CATSRDYASNYGYTF TGTGCCACCAGCAGAGATTACGCCAGTAACTATGGCTACACCTTC